The T cell receptor beta chain described here comes from a study of cytomegalovirus exposure and HLA in healthy donors. The V gene end was trimmed by 3 bases and the J gene end by 5 bases; junction bases not matched to a gene: 5. Germline lookup yields CDR1 SGHRS and CDR2 YFSETQ. The CDR3 runs to 13 residues. This clone was seen a handful of times. The primer mix had 60 Vbeta and 13 Jbeta primers. This table comes from immunoSEQ multiplex PCR, and its TCRdb copy is limited to in-frame clones, with some not included. Seen here are roughly 100,000 clones, about four fifths observed once, and the top ten hold 1.9%.

The rearrangement uses TRBV5-1 and TRBJ2-7, with 7 positions matching TRBD1. The sample taken for sequencing was PBMCs. The receptor was isolated from a woman between 40 and 50 years old in good health and CMV-seronegative. Written as DNA, the CDR3 is TGCGCCAGCAGCTCTGATACAGGGGACGAGCAGTACTTC. It encodes CASSSDTGDEQYF. The full variable domain, its missing parts supplied by reference TRBV5-1 and TRBJ2-7, is KAGVTQTPRYLIKTRGQQVTLSCSPISGHRSVSWYQQTPGQGLQFLFEYFSETQRNKGNFPGRFSGRQFSNSRSEMNVSTLELGDSALYLCASSSDTGDEQYFGPGTRLTVT.